This entry is about one T cell receptor beta chain. The antigen this receptor binds is unknown. Base qualities were left out, and no much larger clone turns up one base away. Trimming at the junction amounts to 7 bases on V and 2 bases on J, and the germline ends lie 12 bases apart. For CDR1 and CDR2, the germline V gene lists SQVTM and ANQGSEA. The CDR3 runs 13 residues from the cysteine to the phenylalanine. The read is trimmed to its CDR3 DNA, 39 bases read in frame from base 1. The library was built by means of the immunoSEQ multiplex PCR assay. Per the authors' processing: The Chao-Jaccard similarity index and counts of shared clonotypes were used to quantify repertoire overlap between subsets. TCRdb carries this immuneACCESS record with in-frame sequences only. Its versions omit some clonotypes, under half of them owing to an unresolved V gene in the studies checked, with the rest unexplained. V and J calls plus clone size are reproduced from that table; the DNA served to infer D and trimming. The sample table records tens of thousands of clones; under 90% of these occur just once. Roughly 0.6% of the sample belongs to the ten largest clones.

These data belong to a study of CD4 T cell repertoires in COVID-19 (dated by TCRdb to the early 2020s). Some background on the complete study: To analyze cross-reactivity, the CFSE-low cells were expanded with IL-2 for about 10 days and then labeled again and restimulated with spike proteins from other coronaviruses. Subset-level TCR Vbeta repertoire analysis of SARS-CoV-2-reactive T cells was performed in a few recovered individuals. Naturally processed CD4+ T cell responses to SARS-CoV-2 spike and nucleoprotein were characterized in COVID-19-recovered individuals, and clonal composition was assessed by TCR Vbeta sequencing.

Overall results and qualifications from the work: Several of the most expanded SARS-CoV-2-reactive clonotypes were found to be shared between two or all three memory subsets, suggesting intraclonal diversification. Between about 6.5 and 27% of SARS-CoV-2 clonotypes were also detected in SARS-CoV and/or HKU1 spike-stimulated secondary cultures, consistent with cross-reactivity.

The time point label for this specimen denotes: sample from a COVID-19-recovered individual after infection. The donors were patients who had gone through COVID-19 ranging from mild to severe and had recovered. Memory T cell samples that were not cultured were sequenced immediately after ex vivo isolation. From peripheral blood mononuclear cells, the researchers isolated CD4+ total memory, central memory, effector memory and circulating T follicular helper cells. This material consisted of CD4+ T cells from peripheral blood, taken after recovery from COVID-19. The TCR was taken from a human donor who had COVID-19. This chain is built from TRBV29-1 and TRBJ2-1; the best D guess is TRBD1, with 7 bases matching. Here is the DNA: TGCAGCGCGGGGGACAGCCCCTACAATGAGCAGTTCTTC. This gives the protein CSAGDSPYNEQFF.